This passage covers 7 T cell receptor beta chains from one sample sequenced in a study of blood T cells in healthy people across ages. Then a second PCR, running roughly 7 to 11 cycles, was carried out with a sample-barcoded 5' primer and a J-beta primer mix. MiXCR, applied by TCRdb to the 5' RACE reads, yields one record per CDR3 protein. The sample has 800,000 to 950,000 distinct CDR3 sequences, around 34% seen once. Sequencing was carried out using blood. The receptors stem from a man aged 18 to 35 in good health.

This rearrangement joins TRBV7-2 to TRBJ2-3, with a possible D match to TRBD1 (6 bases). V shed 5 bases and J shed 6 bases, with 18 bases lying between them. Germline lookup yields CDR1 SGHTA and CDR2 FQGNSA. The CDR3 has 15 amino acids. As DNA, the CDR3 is TGTGCCAGCAGCGACTTTCTCGAAACAGGGGATACGCAGTATTTT. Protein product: CASSDFLETGDTQYF.

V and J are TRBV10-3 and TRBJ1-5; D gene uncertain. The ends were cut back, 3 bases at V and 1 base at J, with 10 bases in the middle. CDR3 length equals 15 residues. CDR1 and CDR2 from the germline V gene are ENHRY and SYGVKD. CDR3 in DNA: TGTGCCATCAGTGATGCTCTACAGAGCAATCAGCCCCAGCATTTT. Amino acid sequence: CAISDALQSNQPQHF.

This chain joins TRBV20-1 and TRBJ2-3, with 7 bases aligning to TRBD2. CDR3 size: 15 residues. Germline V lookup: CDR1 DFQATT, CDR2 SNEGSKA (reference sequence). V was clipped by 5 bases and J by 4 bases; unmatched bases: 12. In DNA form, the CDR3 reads TGCAGTGCTCCCCCGCCTAGCGGCATATCAGATACGCAGTATTTT. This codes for CSAPPPSGISDTQYF.

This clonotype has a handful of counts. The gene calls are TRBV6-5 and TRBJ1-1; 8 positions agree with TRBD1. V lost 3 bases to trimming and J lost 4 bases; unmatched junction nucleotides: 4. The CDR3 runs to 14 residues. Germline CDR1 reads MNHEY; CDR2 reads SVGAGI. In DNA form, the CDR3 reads TGTGCCAGCAGTTATGGTCAGGGGGCCACTGAAGCTTTCTTT. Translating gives CASSYGQGATEAFF.

The CDR3 reads CASSPSPGTVATNEKLFF. The CDR3 nucleotides read TGTGCCAGCAGTCCCTCCCCCGGTACCGTTGCAACTAATGAAAAACTGTTTTTT. The chain recombines TRBV25-1 with TRBJ1-4; D remains unclear. The V gene lost 5 bases and the J gene lost 0 bases, with 19 bases spanning the gap. CDR1 and CDR2 from the germline V gene are MGHDK and SYGVNS. There are 18 residues in the CDR3.

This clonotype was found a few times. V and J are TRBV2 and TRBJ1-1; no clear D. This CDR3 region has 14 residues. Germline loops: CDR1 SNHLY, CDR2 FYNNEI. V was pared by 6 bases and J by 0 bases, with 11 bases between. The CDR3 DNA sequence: TGTGCCAGCAGCGACGGGTTCCTGAACACTGAAGCTTTCTTT. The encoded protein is CASSDGFLNTEAFF.

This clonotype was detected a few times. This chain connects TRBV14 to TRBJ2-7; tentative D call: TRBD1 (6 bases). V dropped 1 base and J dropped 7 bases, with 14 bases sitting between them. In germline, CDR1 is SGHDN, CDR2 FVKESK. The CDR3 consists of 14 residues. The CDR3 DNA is TGTGCCAGCAGCCAAGTGAACAGGGCGTATGAGCAGTACTTC. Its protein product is CASSQVNRAYEQYF.